This is a list of T cell receptor beta chains from one sample in a study of cytomegalovirus exposure and HLA in healthy donors. Clones were read by immunoSEQ multiplex PCR, and TCRdb kept only the in-frame ones, dropping some. Of around 150,000 clones listed, around 75% were seen once; the top ten hold 11%. The material sequenced was PBMCs. These receptors were obtained from a man younger than 35 in good health and CMV-seropositive. Each CDR3 is given with its conserved first and last residue. The order of the fields is V gene, D gene, J gene, clone size, CDR3 protein, CDR3 DNA. The D gene is left open where the match is weak. Size is omitted from some rows. Given values are once, few, many or a class for expanded clones.

>TRBV7-9|.|TRBJ2-7|.
CASSLAAVGGSLYEQYF
TGTGCCAGCAGCTTAGCGGCAGTGGGCGGGTCCCTTTACGAGCAGTACTTC
>TRBV5-6|.|TRBJ1-4|.
CASRKRGLLNEKLFF
TGTGCCAGCAGAAAGCGAGGACTGCTTAATGAAAAACTGTTTTTT
>TRBV7-3|TRBD2|TRBJ2-1|few
CASSLTGLADINNEQFF
TGTGCCAGCAGCTTAACGGGGCTAGCGGATATTAACAATGAGCAGTTCTTC
>TRBV5-1|.|TRBJ2-3|.
CASSLAGGLTDTQYF
TGCGCCAGCAGCTTGGCCGGGGGGCTGACAGATACGCAGTATTTT
>TRBV5-1|TRBD2|TRBJ2-3|few
CASSLSLAGTDTQYF
TGCGCCAGCAGCTTGTCCCTAGCGGGAACAGATACGCAGTATTTT
>TRBV29-1|.|TRBJ2-7|once
CSVEDPHGGVGSYEQYF
TGCAGCGTTGAAGATCCCCACGGAGGCGTGGGCTCCTACGAGCAGTACTTC
>TRBV7-2|TRBD1|TRBJ2-7|.
CASSFITGGRYEQYF
TGTGCCAGCAGCTTTATTACAGGGGGCCGCTACGAGCAGTACTTC
>TRBV7-9|TRBD1|TRBJ1-1|.
CASSLSGTEAEAFF
TGTGCCAGCAGCTTATCCGGGACAGAGGCTGAAGCTTTCTTT
>TRBV5-1|.|TRBJ1-3|.
CASIPDSSGNTIYF
TGCGCCAGCATACCGGACAGCTCTGGAAACACCATATATTTT
>TRBV19|TRBD1|TRBJ2-7|.
CASSTPHRGQSYEQYF
TGTGCCAGTAGTACGCCCCACAGGGGCCAGTCCTACGAGCAGTACTTC
>TRBV10-2|TRBD2|TRBJ2-1|few
CASSELAGGGEQFF
TGCGCCAGCAGTGAACTAGCGGGAGGGGGTGAGCAGTTCTTC
>TRBV5-8|TRBD1|TRBJ2-7|.
CASSHRDRSYEQYF
TGTGCCAGCAGCCACCGGGACAGATCCTACGAGCAGTACTTC
>TRBV6-5|.|TRBJ1-1|.
CASSYRGEGTEAFF
TGTGCCAGCAGTTACCGGGGGGAGGGCACTGAAGCTTTCTTT
>TRBV7-3|TRBD1|TRBJ2-7|few
CASSLGWGTGGYEQYF
TGTGCCAGCAGCTTAGGTTGGGGGACAGGTGGTTACGAGCAGTACTTC
>TRBV20-1|.|TRBJ2-3|.
CSASSRDTQYF
TGCAGTGCTTCTAGCAGGGATACGCAGTATTTT
>TRBV29-1|TRBD1|TRBJ1-1|.
CSVLTGADTEAFF
TGCAGCGTTCTAACAGGGGCCGACACTGAAGCTTTCTTT
>TRBV18|.|TRBJ1-4|.
CASSPPSTAEKLFF
TGTGCCAGCTCACCACCGAGTACAGCTGAAAAACTGTTTTTT
>TRBV7-9|TRBD1|TRBJ1-1|.
CSSGLRLQGAHTEAFF
TGTTCCAGCGGTTTGAGATTGCAGGGGGCGCACACTGAAGCTTTCTTT
>TRBV6-1|.|TRBJ2-4|.
CASSSTQGGIQYF
TGTGCCAGCTCATCAACACAAGGAGGCATTCAGTACTTC
>TRBV2|.|TRBJ1-4|.
CASSESLTSEKLFF
TGTGCCAGCAGTGAAAGTCTCACTAGTGAAAAACTGTTTTTT
>TRBV7-9|.|TRBJ2-1|.
CASSSTFGEQFF
TGTGCCAGCAGCTCCACATTTGGTGAGCAGTTCTTC
>TRBV5-1|.|TRBJ2-7|.
CASSSTGTPTYEQYF
TGCGCCAGCAGCTCGACCGGGACTCCTACCTACGAGCAGTACTTC
>TRBV19|.|TRBJ2-3|.
CASKRRGGDTQYF
TGTGCCAGTAAACGTCGCGGCGGGGATACGCAGTATTTT
>TRBV18|TRBD1|TRBJ1-5|.
CASSPGTGVNQPQHF
TGTGCCAGCTCACCGGGAACAGGGGTCAATCAGCCCCAGCATTTT
>TRBV6-4|TRBD2|TRBJ2-1|once
CASSAHGLGSEQFF
TGTGCCAGCAGTGCCCACGGACTAGGTAGTGAGCAGTTCTTC
>TRBV28|TRBD2|TRBJ2-1|.
CASRPGLEPPGTPNEQFF
TGTGCCAGCAGACCGGGACTAGAGCCCCCCGGGACCCCCAATGAGCAGTTCTTC
>TRBV15|TRBD1|TRBJ1-5|.
CATSNRDRAQPQHF
TGTGCCACCAGCAACCGGGACAGGGCCCAGCCCCAGCATTTT
>TRBV28|.|TRBJ2-7|few
CASSTAGTGQGEQYF
TGTGCCAGCAGTACAGCGGGGACAGGACAAGGCGAGCAGTACTTC